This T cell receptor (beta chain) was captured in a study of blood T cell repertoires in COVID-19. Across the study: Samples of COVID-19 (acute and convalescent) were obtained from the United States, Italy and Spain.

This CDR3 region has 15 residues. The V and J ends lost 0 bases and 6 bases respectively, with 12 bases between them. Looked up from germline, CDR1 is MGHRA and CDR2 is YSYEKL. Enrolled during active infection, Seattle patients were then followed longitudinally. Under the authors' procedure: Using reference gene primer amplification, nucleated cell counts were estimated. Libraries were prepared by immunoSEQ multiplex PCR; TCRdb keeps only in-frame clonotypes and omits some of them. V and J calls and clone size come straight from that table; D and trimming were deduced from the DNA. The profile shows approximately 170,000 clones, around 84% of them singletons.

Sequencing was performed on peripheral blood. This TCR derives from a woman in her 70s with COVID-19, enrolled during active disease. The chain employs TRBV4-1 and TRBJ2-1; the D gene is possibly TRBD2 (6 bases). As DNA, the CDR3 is TGCGCCAGCAGCCAAGAGGCTGCGGGAATCAATGAGCAGTTCTTC. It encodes CASSQEAAGINEQFF.